This entry lists 12 T cell receptor beta chains sequenced from one sample in a study of blood T cells in healthy people across ages. Primers used in a second PCR of roughly 7 to 11 cycles were a sample-barcoded 5' primer and a J-beta primer mix. TCRdb fed the 5' RACE reads into MiXCR, producing one record per CDR3 protein. The data hold 1 million or so distinct CDR3 sequences, with 45% observed a single time. The sequenced sample was blood. These receptors all stem from a woman aged 55-70 years in good health.

The chain recombines TRBV27 with TRBJ2-5; 14 nucleotides match TRBD2. CDR1 and CDR2 (germline): MNHEY, SMNVEV (reference sequence). V was pared by 5 bases and J by 11 bases, with 7 bases of the junction left unmatched. This CDR3 has 14 residues. The CDR3 region has the DNA TGTGCCAGCAGTCGACTAGCGGGAGGGGTAGAGCAGTACTTC. Encoded protein: CASSRLAGGVEQYF.

This clonotype has a handful of counts. J is TRBJ1-4 and V is TRBV10-2, with 7 bases fitting TRBD1. The CDR3 extends over 14 amino acids. V lost 2 bases to trimming and J lost 10 bases; unmatched junction nucleotides: 7. Germline loops: CDR1 WSHSY, CDR2 SAAADI. The CDR3 here is CASSEQGVAGKLFF. The CDR3 coding sequence is TGCGCCAGCAGTGAGCAGGGGGTCGCCGGAAAACTGTTTTTT.

This clonotype was detected only a few times. The rearrangement joins TRBV28 to TRBJ2-3; no clear D gene. Germline CDR1 is MDHEN and CDR2 is SYDVKM. Trimming stripped 10 bases from V and 3 bases from J, with 17 bases between. CDR3 size: 14 residues. The CDR3 region is CATMQVSRTDTQYF. CDR3 nucleotide sequence: TGTGCCACCATGCAGGTTTCACGTACAGATACGCAGTATTTT.

This clonotype was detected a few times. The chain carries TRBV9 and TRBJ2-2; 12 positions match TRBD2. V dropped 5 bases and J dropped 2; count of bases not matched to a gene: 10. The germline V gene has CDR1 SGDLS and CDR2 YYNGEE. This CDR3 has 18 amino acids. The CDR3 sequence is CASSARGLAGLNTGELFF. The CDR3 nucleotides are TGTGCCAGCAGTGCACGGGGACTAGCGGGTCTCAACACCGGGGAGCTGTTTTTT.

The chain carries TRBV5-6 and TRBJ2-5; no clear D. Germline-derived CDR1 and CDR2 are SGHDT and YYEEEE. The CDR3 consists of 14 residues. Trimming left V 0 bases short and J 11 bases short, with 17 bases between. This CDR3 reads CASSLGLQKTEQYF. CDR3 coding DNA: TGTGCCAGCAGCTTGGGGTTACAGAAGACGGAGCAGTACTTC.

This clonotype has more than one count but fewer than ten. The chain has TRBV20-1 and TRBJ2-3, with TRBD2 matching over 10 bases. There are 13 residues in the CDR3. V lost 2 bases, J lost 6 bases, and 2 bases stayed unmatched. The V gene's germline CDR1 is DFQATT and CDR2 SNEGSKA (reference sequence). The CDR3 region is CSARLAGVDTQYF. The CDR3 DNA sequence: TGCAGTGCTAGACTAGCGGGAGTTGATACGCAGTATTTT.

The chain links TRBV7-3 to TRBJ1-2, with D unclear. CDR3 size: 15 residues. Germline V CDR1 and CDR2: SGHTA, FQGTGA. V was trimmed by 5 bases and J by 3 bases, leaving 16 bases between them. CDR3: CASSPLGRGDYGYTF. The CDR3 nucleotides are TGTGCCAGCAGCCCGCTCGGAAGAGGAGACTATGGCTACACCTTC.

V and J are TRBV7-6 and TRBJ2-1; D is uncertain. This CDR3 spans 14 amino acids. Germline loops: CDR1 SGHVS, CDR2 FNYEAQ. Trimming pared 5 bases from V and 6 bases from J, leaving 14 bases between. The DNA for the CDR3 is TGTGCCAGCAGCCTCCGGGCAGGTATCAATGAGCAGTTCTTC. Encoded protein: CASSLRAGINEQFF.

V and J are TRBV6-5 and TRBJ2-1; TRBD2 matches at 12 bases. With V trimmed by 6 bases and J by 5 bases, 8 bases remained unmatched. In germline, CDR1 is MNHEY, CDR2 SVGAGI. The CDR3 runs 16 residues. CDR3 residues: CASSIGTSGLHNEQFF. The CDR3 region has the DNA TGTGCCAGCAGCATCGGGACTAGCGGGCTCCACAATGAGCAGTTCTTC.

In its sample, this clonotype was seen a few times. The V call is TRBV5-6, the J call TRBJ2-4, with D perhaps TRBD2 (6 bases). The DNA matches TRBJ2-5 better at its end, which makes the J call doubtful. The CDR3 is made up of 14 amino acids. CDR1 SGHDT and CDR2 YYEEEE come from the germline V gene. As DNA, the CDR3 is TGTGCCAGCAGCTCGGACTATGGCCGGGAGACCCAGTACTTC. The encoded protein is CASSSDYGRETQYF.

The rearrangement joins TRBV7-9 to TRBJ2-1, with D tentatively TRBD2 (6 bases). The CDR3 is made up of 14 amino acids. Germline V lookup: CDR1 SEHNR, CDR2 FQNEAQ (reference sequence). V lost 2 bases, J lost 9 bases, and 14 bases lay in between. CDR3 protein: CASSLSAGRGEQFF. In DNA, the CDR3 is TGTGCCAGCAGCTTATCTGCGGGACGGGGTGAGCAGTTCTTC.

About this clonotype: The junction does not match germline at one end; this may be a read error. The V and J genes are TRBV20-1 and TRBJ2-3, with 9 bases matching TRBD2. The CDR3 totals 17 residues. CDR1 DFQATT and CDR2 SNEGSKA come from the germline V gene (reference sequence). The CDR3 nucleotides are TGCAGTGTTAGAGATAGGACAGCGGGAGGAGCGACAGATACGCAGTATTTT. It is translated as CSVRDRTAGGATDTQYF.